The 8 T cell receptor beta chains below were found in one sample sequenced in a study of control samples from healthy donors and cancer patients. Sequencing used immunoSEQ multiplex PCR; TCRdb keeps in-frame clones, though not all of them. The sample comprises approximately 97,000 clones, around 90% of which are singletons, and 13% to 15% rests with the top ten. The specimen sequenced was blood. The receptors derive from a man between 25 and 39 years old in good health.

V usage is TRBV6-5 and J usage is TRBJ2-3; no clear D. The CDR3 sequence is 15 residues long. Germline V gene sequence: CDR1 MNHEY, CDR2 SVGAGI. The V end was cut by 10 bases, the J end by 1 base, with 18 bases between. The CDR3 here is CATKPGWEGTDTQYF. The CDR3 bases are TGTGCCACAAAACCGGGTTGGGAAGGCACAGATACGCAGTATTTT.

The CDR3, as DNA: TGCGCCAGCAGTTTCGCGGGATATCAAGCCGGGGAGCTGTTTTTT. Translating gives CASSFAGYQAGELFF. V gene TRBV5-1 combines with J gene TRBJ2-2; tentative D call: TRBD2 (6 bases). This CDR3 is built from 15 residues. V lost 5 bases and J 6 bases, leaving 17 bases between the germline ends. Germline lookup yields CDR1 SGHRS and CDR2 YFSETQ.

The rearrangement uses TRBV5-1 and TRBJ2-1; D is undetermined. The V end lost 3 bases, the J end lost 8 bases, and 12 bases lay between the germline ends. The V gene's germline CDR1 is SGHRS and CDR2 YFSETQ. The CDR3 spans 13 residues. CDR3 nucleotide sequence: TGCGCCAGCAGCTCCGACTGGAGCGATGAGCAGTTCTTC. Its translation: CASSSDWSDEQFF. Variable domain in full (rest from reference TRBV5-1 and TRBJ2-1): KAGVTQTPRYLIKTRGQQVTLSCSPISGHRSVSWYQQTPGQGLQFLFEYFSETQRNKGNFPGRFSGRQFSNSRSEMNVSTLELGDSALYLCASSSDWSDEQFFGPGTRLTVL.

There are a few counts of this clone. CDR3 region: CASSVVPGHTGELFF. The CDR3 DNA follows: TGTGCCAGCAGCGTAGTTCCGGGGCACACCGGGGAGCTGTTTTTT. This chain connects TRBV9 to TRBJ2-2; possibly TRBD1 or TRBD2 for D (5 bases each). V dropped 0 bases and J dropped 3 bases, with 9 bases sitting between them. Germline CDR1 SGDLS, CDR2 YYNGEE. This CDR3 has 15 amino acids.

The chain recombines TRBV6-2 or TRBV6-3 with TRBJ1-2, with 12 bases that match TRBD1. Germline values: CDR1 MNHEY, CDR2 SVGEGT. The CDR3 covers 17 residues. V shed 2 bases and J 4 bases; nucleotides not matched to a gene: 8. CDR3 sequence reads: CASSYRDRGRFAYGYTF. CDR3 nucleotides: TGTGCCAGCAGTTACAGGGACAGGGGGCGTTTTGCCTATGGCTACACCTTC.

This chain joins TRBV30 and TRBJ1-1; 9 bases align to TRBD1. The CDR3 has 15 amino acids. Germline-derived CDR1 and CDR2 are GTSNPN and SVGIG (reference sequence). V was clipped by 0 bases and J by 3 bases; unmatched bases: 5. CDR3 loop: CAWSVQGAPDTEAFF. As DNA, the CDR3 is TGTGCCTGGAGTGTACAGGGGGCCCCAGACACTGAAGCTTTCTTT.

The J gene is TRBJ2-7, the V gene TRBV6-2 or TRBV6-3; a weak D match, TRBD1 (6 bases). CDR3 size: 14 residues. The germline CDR1 and CDR2 sequences are MNHEY and SVGEGT. V dropped 5 bases and J dropped 3 bases, with 14 bases sitting between them. CDR3 bases: TGTGCCAGCAGTCCCCAGGGGAAGTTCTACGAGCAGTACTTC. Its protein is CASSPQGKFYEQYF.

The chain links TRBV3-1 (or the pseudogene TRBV3-2) to TRBJ2-3, with 9 bases identical to TRBD2. The CDR3 spans 16 residues. Germline V gives CDR1 LGHDT, CDR2 YNNKEL (reference sequence). After removal of 4 bases from V and 4 bases from J, the junction contained 9 bases not matched to a gene. This CDR3 is CASSPGSGRPPDTQYF. The DNA of the CDR3 is TGTGCCAGCAGCCCGGGGAGCGGGAGGCCTCCAGATACGCAGTATTTT.